A single sample is the source of the 6 T cell receptor beta chains below, sequenced in a study of blood T cell repertoires in COVID-19. Data came from immunoSEQ multiplex PCR; TCRdb stores just in-frame clones and leaves some out. The repertoire includes 60,000 or so clones, 65% to 85% of them detected once, and about 3.5% sits in the top ten. Specimen: peripheral blood. The receptors shown here come from a man in his 60s with acute or convalescent COVID-19.

V usage is TRBV2 and J usage is TRBJ1-2; a possible D gene is TRBD1 (5 bases). Germline V lookup: CDR1 SNHLY, CDR2 FYNNEI. V lost 6 bases and J 4 bases, leaving 15 bases between the germline ends. CDR3 length: 14 amino acids. The CDR3 spells CASRSGGIGYGYTF. The CDR3 bases are TGTGCCAGCAGAAGCGGGGGAATCGGCTATGGCTACACCTTC.

This chain links TRBV5-1 with TRBJ1-4; TRBD1 matches at 7 bases. The CDR3 totals 15 residues. V lost 1 base and J lost 3; bases outside the gene matches: 3. Germline V gives CDR1 SGHRS, CDR2 YFSETQ. This chain's CDR3 is CASSLTTGANEKLFF. The CDR3 bases are TGCGCCAGCAGCTTGACTACAGGGGCTAATGAAAAACTGTTTTTT.

This chain's CDR3 is CASSVGTGTNTIYF. The CDR3 DNA is TGTGCCAGCAGCGTCGGGACAGGGACAAACACCATATATTTT. V gene TRBV5-4 combines with J gene TRBJ1-3, with 9 bases that match TRBD1. CDR1 and CDR2 (germline): SGHNT, YYREEE (reference sequence). J gave up 6 bases and V 4 bases, and 5 bases lay outside the gene matches. This CDR3 region has 14 residues.

The chain recombines TRBV7-2 with TRBJ2-3; TRBD2 might be the D (6 bases). The germline V gene has CDR1 SGHTA and CDR2 FQGNSA. Trimming stripped 1 base from V and 3 bases from J, with 8 bases between. The CDR3 consists of 14 residues. The CDR3 DNA sequence: TGTGCCAGCAGCTTAGTGCGGGGAACAGATACGCAGTATTTT. It specifies CASSLVRGTDTQYF.

The chain combines TRBV5-1 with TRBJ2-1; TRBD2 might be the D (5 bases). V lost 4 bases to trimming and J lost 7 bases, with 18 bases between them. The CDR3 contains 15 residues. The V gene's germline CDR1 is SGHRS and CDR2 YFSETQ. The CDR3 DNA reads TGCGCCAGCAGCCTGGCTCGGCTAGCCACGAATGAGCAGTTCTTC. This translates into CASSLARLATNEQFF.

The CDR3 DNA is TGTGCCAGTACAGCCTCCGGACAGGGGACCACCGGGGAGCTGTTTTTT. Its protein is CASTASGQGTTGELFF. This sequence joins TRBV19 and TRBJ2-2; TRBD1 agrees at 9 bases. Germline V gene data show CDR1 as LNHDA and CDR2 as SQIVND (reference sequence). The CDR3 loop spans 16 amino acids. V was pared by 7 bases and J by 4 bases, with 10 bases of the junction left unmatched.